The 14 T cell receptor beta chains below come from one sample, sequenced in a study of blood T cell repertoires in COVID-19. Measured with immunoSEQ multiplex PCR; TCRdb has only the in-frame clones, and not every one. The sample carries about 130,000 clones, approximately 86% recorded once. The sample consisted of peripheral blood. These receptor sequences come from a woman aged 50 to 65 who had recovered from COVID-19.

This clone has just one count. V usage is TRBV6-5 and J usage is TRBJ1-4, with 10 positions matching TRBD1. Per germline, CDR1 MNHEY and CDR2 SVGAGI. The CDR3 is 14 amino acids. Here the CDR3 reads CATGDRGLREKLFF. CDR3 in DNA: TGTGCAACAGGGGACAGGGGTCTACGTGAAAAACTGTTTTTT.

The V gene is TRBV27, the J gene TRBJ2-2; D perhaps matches TRBD2 (6 bases). This CDR3 is 17 amino acids long. From germline, CDR1 is MNHEY and CDR2 SMNVEV (reference sequence). Trimming cost V 6 bases and J 0 bases, with 17 bases left between them. As DNA, the CDR3 is TGTGCCAGCAGACCTCTTGGAGTAGCGGCGAACACCGGGGAGCTGTTTTTT. Its translation is CASRPLGVAANTGELFF.

The chain uses TRBV20-1 and TRBJ1-2, with D uncertain. Trimming cost V 6 bases and J 8 bases, with 13 bases left between them. The V gene's germline CDR1 is DFQATT and CDR2 SNEGSKA (reference sequence). CDR3 length equals 11 residues. The DNA of the CDR3 is TGCAGTGCGGCGGCCCGGGGAGGCTACACCTTC. It yields the protein CSAAARGGYTF.

The chain has TRBV7-8 and TRBJ2-5; weak D call: TRBD1 (8 bases). The CDR3 is 19 residues long. The germline V gene has CDR1 SGHVS and CDR2 FQNEAQ. The V gene lost 3 bases and the J gene lost 4 bases, with 27 bases spanning the gap. CDR3 protein: CASSLLGGDRSGPGETQYF. CDR3 coding DNA: TGTGCCAGCAGCTTGTTGGGGGGGGACAGGAGTGGGCCGGGAGAGACCCAGTACTTC.

This clone was seen more than once but under ten times. This sequence joins TRBV2 and TRBJ2-7; a possible D gene is TRBD1 (5 bases). Trimming removed 5 bases from V and 4 bases from J, with 15 bases in between. Germline CDR1 SNHLY, CDR2 FYNNEI. The CDR3 runs to 14 residues. The CDR3 is CASSLQGIGYEQYF. The DNA of the CDR3 is TGTGCCAGCAGTCTCCAGGGTATCGGTTACGAGCAGTACTTC.

On this clone itself: The sample holds other DNA sequences that translate to the same CDR3. The V gene is TRBV5-4, the J gene TRBJ2-7, with 8 nucleotides matching TRBD1. Germline values: CDR1 SGHNT, CDR2 YYREEE (reference sequence). V was clipped by 0 bases and J by 3 bases; unmatched bases: 5. The length of the CDR3 is 15 residues. CDR3 amino acids: CASSLGTGLGYEQYF. CDR3 bases: TGTGCCAGCAGCTTGGGGACAGGGCTGGGCTACGAGCAGTACTTC.

The genes are TRBV21-1 and TRBJ2-6; the D call TRBD1 from the table was never checked on the DNA. TRBV21-1 is tagged as a pseudogene. This CDR3 is built from 18 residues. The CDR3 sequence is CASSTRQGLFTGANVLTF. The CDR3 DNA reads as TGTGCCAGCAGCACACGACAGGGGCTATTTACTGGGGCCAACGTCCTGACTTTC.

The chain recombines TRBV3-1 (or the pseudogene TRBV3-2) with TRBJ1-1; TRBD1 is a possible D gene (5 bases). The CDR3 totals 18 residues. Germline lookup yields CDR1 LGHDT and CDR2 YNNKEL (reference sequence). Trimming took off 1 base at V and 3 bases at J, with 21 bases between the two ends. This CDR3 is CASSQVRDFGVRDTEAFF. DNA for the CDR3: TGTGCCAGCAGCCAAGTTCGGGACTTCGGGGTTCGGGACACTGAAGCTTTCTTT.

J is TRBJ2-2 and V is TRBV5-1; possibly TRBD1 for D (8 bases). The CDR3 spans 15 residues. V was trimmed by 4 bases and J by 5 bases, leaving 15 bases between them. Germline CDR1 reads SGHRS; CDR2 reads YFSETQ. The CDR3 region has the DNA TGCGCCAGCAGCCGCGACAGGGGAGGGACCGGGGAGCTGTTTTTT. Translated: CASSRDRGGTGELFF.

The J gene is TRBJ2-1, the V gene TRBV9; no clear D gene. Trimming removed 0 bases at V and 0 bases at J, with 13 bases between. This CDR3 is 17 amino acids long. CDR1 is SGDLS and CDR2 is YYNGEE in the germline V gene. CDR3 loop: CASSVGYVSNSYNEQFF. The CDR3 region has the DNA TGTGCCAGCAGCGTAGGGTACGTATCTAACTCCTACAATGAGCAGTTCTTC.

This clone was picked up a small number of times. This sequence joins TRBV9 and TRBJ1-1; D may be TRBD1 (5 bases). The CDR3 runs 11 residues. V dropped 2 bases and J dropped 8 bases, with 7 bases sitting between them. CDR1 and CDR2 (germline): SGDLS, YYNGEE. The CDR3 here is CASSVRQEAFF. The DNA for the CDR3 is TGTGCCAGCAGCGTCCGACAGGAAGCTTTCTTT. The full variable domain, rest sourced from reference TRBV9 and TRBJ1-1, is DSGVTQTPKHLITATGQRVTLRCSPRSGDLSVYWYQQSLDQGLQFLIQYYNGEERAKGNILERFSAQQFPDLHSELNLSSLELGDSALYFCASSVRQEAFFGQGTRLTVV.

In DNA form, the CDR3 reads TGTGCCAGCTCACCAGGGGCCGAGAACACTGAAGCTTTCTTT. Translation gives CASSPGAENTEAFF. This chain links TRBV18 with TRBJ1-1; the D gene is possibly TRBD1 (5 bases). Germline V gene lookup returns CDR1 KGHSH and CDR2 LQKENI. CDR3 length: 14 amino acids. V was cut by 2 bases and J by 1 base, with 8 bases left in between. Full variable domain (rest looked up from reference TRBV18 and TRBJ1-1): NAGVMQNPRHLVRRRGQEARLRCSPMKGHSHVYWYRQLPEEGLKFMVYLQKENIIDESGMPKERFSAEFPKEGPSILRIQQVVRGDSAAYFCASSPGAENTEAFFGQGTRLTVV.

The CDR3 loop is CASQHRGGNTGELFF. CDR3 DNA: TGTGCCAGCCAGCACAGGGGCGGGAACACCGGGGAGCTGTTTTTT. The chain recombines TRBV19 with TRBJ2-2, with 7 nucleotides matching TRBD1. V shed 9 bases and J 1 base; nucleotides not matched to a gene: 8. The germline V gene has CDR1 LNHDA and CDR2 SQIVND (reference sequence). This CDR3 comprises 15 residues.

The chain has TRBV7-9 and TRBJ1-1; 9 nucleotides align to TRBD1. Germline V gene data show CDR1 as SEHNR and CDR2 as FQNEAQ (reference sequence). CDR3 length: 14 amino acids. Trimming at V came to 4 bases and at J to 1 base, leaving 1 base not matched to a gene. The CDR3 DNA sequence: TGTGCCAGCAGCTGGGACAGGGCGAACACTGAAGCTTTCTTT. The encoded protein is CASSWDRANTEAFF. Full variable domain (outside the CDR3, taken from reference TRBV7-9 and TRBJ1-1): DTGVSQNPRHKITKRGQNVTFRCDPISEHNRLYWYRQTLGQGPEFLTYFQNEAQLEKSRLLSDRFSAERPKGSFSTLEIQRTEQGDSAMYLCASSWDRANTEAFFGQGTRLTVV.